This T cell receptor (beta chain) appears in the sequencing data of a study of blood T cell repertoires in COVID-19. Sequenced by immunoSEQ multiplex PCR; TCRdb stores in-frame clones only, minus some. Seen here are over 150,000 clones, about nine tenths observed once, and the top ten hold about 1.9%. In germline, CDR1 is SGHDT, CDR2 YYEEEE. V lost 0 bases to trimming and J lost 2 bases, with 6 bases between them. The CDR3 length is 14 residues. The origin of this receptor is a man aged 18 to 35 who had recovered from COVID-19. This rearrangement joins TRBV5-6 to TRBJ1-5; D unresolved. Input material: peripheral blood. The CDR3 coding sequence is TGTGCCAGCAGCTTGGTACGAGGCAATCAGCCCCAGCATTTT. Translation: CASSLVRGNQPQHF.